One TCR beta chain is described in this entry. Its specificity is unknown. Distinct nucleotide sequences in the sample also encode this CDR3. This entry comes from a study of cytotoxic CD8 clonotypes in ibrutinib-treated CLL. Whole-study findings and limits: Clonality went higher at ibrutinib response and then dropped back toward baseline at progression. The study found baseline clonality above age-matched healthy donors, tracking circulating CD8+ T-cell counts.

This table comes from immunoSEQ multiplex PCR, and its TCRdb copy is limited to in-frame clones, with some not included. The sample comprises hundreds of thousands of clones, about 75% of which are singletons, and around 5.9% rests with the top ten. The sequencing used PBMCs, collected after 12 months of ibrutinib treatment. The sequence came from a human donor with chronic lymphocytic leukemia.

CDR3 DNA: TGTGCCAGCAGCTTGGTGGGGCAGGGCAACTATGGCTACACCTTC. Translating gives CASSLVGQGNYGYTF. The chain employs TRBV7-2 and TRBJ1-2, with a possible D match to TRBD1 (5 bases). V lost 3 bases and J 2 bases, leaving 13 bases between the germline ends. Germline V gives CDR1 SGHTA, CDR2 FQGNSA. CDR3 size: 15 residues.